These 25 T cell receptor beta chains were all obtained from the same sample, sequenced in a study of blood T cell repertoires in COVID-19. The data were produced by immunoSEQ multiplex PCR, yet TCRdb's version contains in-frame clones alone and is incomplete. Of 50,000 or so clones detected, 80% to 90% appear once; the ten largest clones hold about 14%. The sequencing input was peripheral blood. These receptors all stem from a man in his 70s with acute or convalescent COVID-19.

The rearrangement joins TRBV27 to TRBJ2-7; D might be TRBD2 (6 bases). CDR1 and CDR2 from the germline V gene are MNHEY and SMNVEV (reference sequence). V lost 3 bases and J 4 bases, leaving 7 bases between the germline ends. The CDR3 is 12 residues long. The CDR3 DNA reads as TGTGCCAGCAGTTTCGGGGGTTACGAGCAGTACTTC. It codes for CASSFGGYEQYF.

CDR3 DNA sequence: TGTGCCAGCAGTTTCGCAGGAGGGAGCAATCAGCCCCAGCATTTT. This codes for CASSFAGGSNQPQHF. The chain recombines TRBV6-5 with TRBJ1-5, with D unclear. Deletions cut 4 bases from V and 1 base from J, with 11 bases between. This CDR3 comprises 15 residues. From germline, CDR1 is MNHEY and CDR2 SVGAGI.

The chain employs TRBV7-9 and TRBJ2-7; 8 bases match TRBD1. This CDR3 has 14 amino acids. The V gene end was trimmed by 5 bases and the J gene end by 1 base; junction bases not matched to a gene: 4. Germline V CDR1 and CDR2: SEHNR, FQNEAQ (reference sequence). The CDR3: CASSPWDRSYEQYF. Here the CDR3 DNA reads TGTGCCAGCAGCCCCTGGGACAGGTCCTACGAGCAGTACTTC.

This chain links TRBV3-1 (or the pseudogene TRBV3-2) with TRBJ2-3; 10 bases match TRBD2. Trimming removed 5 bases from V and 6 bases from J; junction bases left unmatched: 11. Looked up from germline, CDR1 is LGHDT and CDR2 is YNNKEL (reference sequence). This CDR3 region has 16 residues. For the CDR3, the DNA is TGTGCCAGCAGCGCCGTTGTAGCGGGGGGTGGGGATACGCAGTATTTT. Translation gives CASSAVVAGGGDTQYF.

This chain connects TRBV5-1 to TRBJ2-5, with 8 positions matching TRBD1. Per germline, CDR1 SGHRS and CDR2 YFSETQ. This CDR3 is 18 amino acids long. Trimming cost V 6 bases and J 2 bases; bases outside gene matches: 18. For the CDR3, the DNA is TGCGCCAGCAAACCTTCACGTATCGGGACAGGAAAACAAGAGACCCAGTACTTC. Amino acid sequence: CASKPSRIGTGKQETQYF.

This chain links TRBV2 with TRBJ1-5, with TRBD1 as a possible D gene (6 bases). V shed 6 bases and J shed 7 bases, with 13 bases lying between them. CDR1 is SNHLY and CDR2 is FYNNEI in the germline V gene. This CDR3 has 13 amino acids. The CDR3 region has the DNA TGTGCCAGCAGGAACAGGGAGAGACAGCCCCAGCATTTT. As protein: CASRNRERQPQHF.

The J gene is TRBJ2-7, the V gene TRBV11-3, with 8 nucleotides matching TRBD1. Germline V gene lookup returns CDR1 SGHNT and CDR2 YENEEA. Trimming cost V 2 bases and J 5 bases; bases outside gene matches: 5. The CDR3 runs 14 residues. The CDR3 coding sequence is TGTGCCAGCAGCTTATGGCAGGGGGCGAACGAGCAGTACTTC. This codes for CASSLWQGANEQYF.

The chain employs TRBV5-1 and TRBJ1-4; D might be TRBD1 (5 bases). The germline V gene has CDR1 SGHRS and CDR2 YFSETQ. With 2 bases removed from V and 7 bases from J, the gap between germline ends came to 18 bases. The length of the CDR3 is 16 residues. The CDR3 DNA reads TGCGCCAGCAGCTTAGCTGGGTCGGGTAGGGGTGAAAAACTGTTTTTT. This codes for CASSLAGSGRGEKLFF.

This sequence joins TRBV25-1 and TRBJ2-1, with D unresolved. V was shortened by 1 base and J by 12 bases, with 7 bases between the two germline ends. CDR1 and CDR2 from the germline V gene are MGHDK and SYGVNS. CDR3 size: 11 residues. As DNA, the CDR3 is TGTGCCAGCAGTGAATTATCGGGGCAGTTCTTC. Translating it yields CASSELSGQFF.

The J gene is TRBJ2-4, the V gene TRBV7-6, with D unresolved. Trimming left V 3 bases short and J 11 bases short, with 8 bases between. Germline CDR1 reads SGHVS; CDR2 reads FNYEAQ. The CDR3 spans 11 residues. CDR3 residues: CASSFDSFQYF. CDR3 nucleotide sequence: TGTGCCAGCAGCTTTGACTCCTTTCAGTACTTC. Looking up the rest from reference TRBV7-6 and TRBJ2-4 gives the full variable domain: GAGVSQSPRYKVTKRGQDVALRCDPISGHVSLYWYRQALGQGPEFLTYFNYEAQQDKSGLPNDRFSAERPEGSISTLTIQRTEQRDSAMYRCASSFDSFQYFGAGTRLSVL.

This clone was counted between two and nine times. The rearrangement links TRBV20-1 to TRBJ1-2, with TRBD1 as a possible D gene (5 bases). V lost 0 bases, J lost 10 bases, and 9 bases lay in between. The CDR3 runs 11 residues. CDR1 DFQATT and CDR2 SNEGSKA come from the germline V gene (reference sequence). DNA of the CDR3: TGCAGTGCTAGAGAAGGAGGGGCCTACACCTTC. Translated: CSAREGGAYTF.

The rearrangement uses TRBV4-3 and TRBJ2-2, with a tentative D call TRBD1 (5 bases). Germline-derived CDR1 and CDR2 are LGHNA and YSLEER. Trimming shortened V by 1 base and J by 4 bases, and 13 bases separated the two germline ends. This CDR3 is built from 16 residues. CDR3 region: CASSQAPGMSTGELFF. In DNA form, the CDR3 reads TGCGCCAGCAGCCAAGCCCCAGGGATGAGCACCGGGGAGCTGTTTTTT.

The chain has TRBV11-2 and TRBJ1-5, with 8 bases identical to TRBD1. The V and J ends lost 2 bases and 4 bases, in that order; junction bases with no gene match: 7. This CDR3 region has 16 residues. The V gene's germline CDR1 is SGHAT and CDR2 FQNNGV. The CDR3 nucleotides are TGTGCCAGCAGCTTAACTGGGACAGGCGGGAATCAGCCCCAGCATTTT. Its protein product is CASSLTGTGGNQPQHF.

The chain carries TRBV11-1 and TRBJ2-3; D is perhaps TRBD1 (5 bases). Deletions cut 5 bases from V and 3 bases from J, with 15 bases between. The CDR3 loop spans 15 amino acids. Germline V gene data show CDR1 as SGHAT and CDR2 as FQDESV (reference sequence). Written as DNA, the CDR3 is TGTGCCAGCAGCGCAAGACAGACACTAACAGATACGCAGTATTTT. Amino acids: CASSARQTLTDTQYF.

The chain has TRBV29-1 and TRBJ1-1; 7 nucleotides match TRBD1. Germline trimming cut 4 bases from V and 7 bases from J; bases unmatched to any gene: 9. Germline-derived CDR1 and CDR2 are SQVTM and ANQGSEA. CDR3 size: 13 residues. CDR3 residues: CSVGNRGLYEAFF. CDR3 nucleotides: TGCAGCGTTGGTAATAGGGGGCTCTATGAAGCTTTCTTT. Full variable domain (outside the CDR3, taken from reference TRBV29-1 and TRBJ1-1): SAVISQKPSRDICQRGTSLTIQCQVDSQVTMMFWYRQQPGQSLTLIATANQGSEATYESGFVIDKFPISRPNLTFSTLTVSNMSPEDSSIYLCSVGNRGLYEAFFGQGTRLTVV.

J is TRBJ1-2 and V is TRBV24-1; weak D call: TRBD1 (6 bases). The CDR3 is 14 residues long. Germline V gene data show CDR1 as KGHDR and CDR2 as SFDVKD. Trimming removed 5 bases from V and 7 bases from J, with 16 bases in between. This CDR3 is CATSAGRGSGGYTF. CDR3 nucleotides: TGTGCCACCAGTGCGGGCAGGGGTTCGGGTGGCTACACCTTC.

The chain recombines TRBV13 with TRBJ2-1, with TRBD2 identical over 8 bases. The V gene's germline CDR1 is PRHDT and CDR2 FYEKMQ (reference sequence). The CDR3 length is 16 residues. V shed 3 bases and J 9 bases; nucleotides not matched to a gene: 13. The CDR3 nucleotides are TGTGCCAGCAGCTTGGGGGCGGTGGGACTAGTCCTTGAGCAGTTCTTC. Protein product: CASSLGAVGLVLEQFF.

This chain uses TRBV28 with TRBJ1-5; D remains unclear. The CDR3 has 13 amino acids. V lost 7 bases, J lost 9 bases, and 16 bases lay in between. The germline CDR1 and CDR2 sequences are MDHEN and SYDVKM. DNA for the CDR3: TGTGCCAGCACCAACATTAACGGGAGGCCCCAGCATTTT. Protein sequence: CASTNINGRPQHF.

V gene TRBV4-2 combines with J gene TRBJ2-2; a weak D match, TRBD1 (5 bases). Trimming left V 0 bases short and J 4 bases short, with 12 bases between. Germline CDR1 and CDR2: LGHNA and YNFKEQ. This CDR3 spans 16 amino acids. The DNA of the CDR3 is TGTGCCAGCAGCCAAGATCTAACAGGAAGCACCGGGGAGCTGTTTTTT. Protein sequence: CASSQDLTGSTGELFF.

V and J are TRBV27 and TRBJ2-1; a weak D match, TRBD2 (5 bases). Germline-derived CDR1 and CDR2 are MNHEY and SMNVEV (reference sequence). V dropped 2 bases and J dropped 7 bases, with 6 bases sitting between them. The CDR3 has 12 amino acids. CDR3 sequence reads: CASSLSGNEQFF. The CDR3 nucleotides are TGTGCCAGCAGTTTAAGCGGTAATGAGCAGTTCTTC.

The chain combines TRBV3-1 (or the pseudogene TRBV3-2) with TRBJ2-6; 10 bases are a match to TRBD1. CDR1 and CDR2 (germline): LGHDT, YNNKEL (reference sequence). CDR3 length equals 17 residues. The V segment lost 4 bases and the J segment 2 bases; nucleotides outside the gene matches: 5. The CDR3 nucleotides are TGTGCCAGCAGCCGACAGGGGGCTTCGGCTGGGGCCAACGTCCTGACTTTC. Translating it yields CASSRQGASAGANVLTF.

V gene TRBV18 combines with J gene TRBJ2-3; 11 bases match TRBD2. V dropped 2 bases and J dropped 4; count of bases not matched to a gene: 2. Germline CDR1 and CDR2: KGHSH and LQKENI. This CDR3 comprises 15 residues. CDR3: CASSPASGRPDTQYF. The CDR3 nucleotides are TGTGCCAGCTCACCAGCTAGCGGGAGGCCAGATACGCAGTATTTT.

The chain links TRBV24-1 to TRBJ2-3; weak D call: TRBD2 (5 bases). This CDR3 is 16 amino acids long. Trimming shortened V by 3 bases and J by 5 bases, and 17 bases separated the two germline ends. Germline loops: CDR1 KGHDR, CDR2 SFDVKD. The CDR3 loop is CATSDRKEDIGDTQYF. CDR3 coding DNA: TGTGCCACCAGTGATCGCAAGGAGGATATAGGAGATACGCAGTATTTT.

The V gene is TRBV2, the J gene TRBJ1-1; 10 bases agree with TRBD1. This CDR3 region has 14 residues. Trimming at V came to 6 bases and at J to 7 bases, leaving 8 bases not matched to a gene. The germline V gene has CDR1 SNHLY and CDR2 FYNNEI. CDR3 protein: CASRTRTGGGEAFF. CDR3 coding DNA: TGTGCCAGCAGAACCCGGACAGGGGGTGGTGAAGCTTTCTTT.

V is TRBV28 and J is TRBJ2-1; TRBD2 agrees at 7 bases. With V trimmed by 6 bases and J by 4 bases, 12 bases remained unmatched. The germline V gene has CDR1 MDHEN and CDR2 SYDVKM. The CDR3 has 16 residues. The CDR3 sequence: CASSSTSGGLYNEQFF. DNA for the CDR3: TGTGCCAGCAGCTCCACCTCCGGGGGGTTATACAATGAGCAGTTCTTC.